This T cell receptor (beta chain) is drawn from a study of cytomegalovirus exposure and HLA in healthy donors. The overall study: Unique TCRs from HLA-typed donors, about 85 million of them, were held in an early data release. Study-level results: Rare TCR sequences dominated, though some public TCRs recurred in many donors. TCR beta chains numbering some 150 were designated cytomegalovirus-associated.

Per germline, CDR1 SGHNT and CDR2 YENEEA. There are 14 residues in the CDR3. J lost 0 bases, V lost 3 bases, and 0 bases had no gene match. Primers: 60 Vbeta forward and 13 Jbeta reverse. The method was immunoSEQ multiplex PCR; TCRdb's version includes in-frame clones alone and lacks a portion of them. The data show about 160,000 clones, approximately 80% seen once. With regard to this clone: Its antigen is unknown.

This receptor was identified in a man aged 18 to 30 in good health and CMV-seropositive. Sequencing was carried out using PBMCs. This sequence joins TRBV11-3 and TRBJ2-3, with 7 bases fitting TRBD2. DNA for the CDR3: TGTGCCAGCAGCTTGGGACTAAGCACAGATACGCAGTATTTT. Its translation: CASSLGLSTDTQYF.